This T cell receptor beta chain comes out of a study of response to subunit inactivated influenza vaccine. This clonotype came up many times. CDR3 size: 14 residues. Trimming cost V 5 bases and J 0 bases, with 8 bases left between them. Per the germline V gene, CDR1 is MNHNS and CDR2 is SASEGT. TCRdb used MiXCR to reprocess the RT-PCR reads, holding one entry per CDR3 protein. This repertoire shows around 490,000 distinct CDR3 sequences, around 8% found once; its top ten account for approximately 13%. The chain joins TRBV6-1 to TRBJ1-5; no firm D call. The TCR was taken from a man between 50 and 75 years old who received an inactivated influenza vaccine. The input for sequencing was PBMCs from blood, taken roughly 24 months after vaccination. The CDR3 bases are TGTGCCAGCAGTAGGACGTATAGCAATCAGCCCCAGCATTTT. Translation gives CASSRTYSNQPQHF.